This paragraph covers one T cell receptor (beta chain) sequence. The table came from immunoSEQ multiplex PCR; TCRdb's copy has only in-frame clones and leaves some out. This sample yields approximately 280,000 clones, of which roughly 85% are seen a single time; roughly 6.3% belongs to the top ten. The entry originates in a study of blood T cell repertoires in COVID-19. About the research overall: Sources were T cells, B-cell-depleted T cells, or PBMCs; the material itself was cDNA or gDNA.

The V segment lost 7 bases and the J segment 6 bases; nucleotides outside the gene matches: 9. CDR3 length equals 16 residues. The germline gives CDR1 LNHDA, CDR2 SQIVND (reference sequence). The chain uses TRBV19 and TRBJ2-3; 14 bases are a match to TRBD2. The origin of this receptor is a woman aged 40 to 50 who had recovered from COVID-19. Sequenced input: PBMCs or T cells enriched from blood (not recorded which). This chain's CDR3 is CASTTTGTSGSDTQYF. CDR3 sequence (DNA): TGTGCCAGTACCACGACCGGGACTAGCGGGAGTGATACGCAGTATTTT.